These 18 T cell receptor beta chains came from one sample sequenced in a study of blood T cells in healthy people across ages. A second PCR of about 7 to 12 cycles used a sample-barcoded 5' primer and a J-beta primer mix. TCRdb itself ran the 5' RACE reads through MiXCR, one entry per CDR3 protein. The sample lists 700,000 to 800,000 distinct CDR3 sequences, about 42% occurring once. What was sequenced was blood. Every receptor here comes from a woman aged 60-75 years in good health.

V gene TRBV27 combines with J gene TRBJ2-7; D may correspond to TRBD1 or TRBD2 (5 bases each). TRBJ2-1 matches the DNA end more closely, so the J call is doubtful. The CDR3 runs 15 residues. Germline V lookup: CDR1 MNHEY, CDR2 SMNVEV (reference sequence). The CDR3 DNA is TGTGCCAGCAGTTTACGGGGACGCTCCCAAGAGACCCAGTTCTTC. It is translated as CASSLRGRSQETQFF.

The chain has TRBV18 and TRBJ2-4; D not resolved. The J call may not be correct, given that the DNA end is closer to TRBJ2-7. Germline lookup yields CDR1 KGHSH and CDR2 LQKENI. The CDR3 runs to 11 residues. This CDR3 reads CASSPSHEQYF. In DNA form, the CDR3 reads TGTGCCAGCTCACCGAGTCACGAGCAGTACTTC.

V gene TRBV20-1 combines with J gene TRBJ2-7, with 10 bases identical to TRBD2. The CDR3 extends over 15 amino acids. The V gene's germline CDR1 is DFQATT and CDR2 SNEGSKA (reference sequence). J lost 7 bases, V lost 0 bases, and 9 bases had no gene match. This CDR3 is CSARDPSGRADEQYF. In nucleotides, the CDR3 is TGCAGTGCTAGAGATCCTAGCGGGAGAGCCGATGAGCAGTACTTC.

CDR3 in amino acids: CASSIGDSKYEQYF. The CDR3 DNA sequence: TGTGCCAGCAGCATAGGGGACAGCAAGTACGAGCAGTACTTC. This rearrangement joins TRBV12-3 or TRBV12-4 to TRBJ2-7; 7 bases fit TRBD1. CDR3 length equals 14 residues. With 6 bases clipped from V and 4 bases from J, the junction kept 9 bases outside the gene matches.

This clonotype has only a few counts. The rearrangement joins TRBV6-2 or TRBV6-3 to TRBJ2-7; D remains unclear. V was pared by 0 bases and J by 7 bases, with 16 bases between. This CDR3 contains 15 residues. Per the germline V gene, CDR1 is MNHEY and CDR2 is SVGEGT. CDR3 in DNA: TGTGCCAGCAGTTACTCGAAGAAAGTAGACCATGAGCAGTACTTC. It translates to CASSYSKKVDHEQYF.

The chain recombines TRBV4-3 with TRBJ1-1; no clear D. The germline V gene has CDR1 LGHNA and CDR2 YSLEER. Trimming cost V 0 bases and J 4 bases, with 9 bases left between them. The CDR3 is 14 residues long. The CDR3 is CASSQDGRITEAFF. The DNA of the CDR3 is TGCGCCAGCAGCCAAGACGGCAGAATCACTGAAGCTTTCTTT.

This clonotype occurred once. V usage is TRBV27 and J usage is TRBJ2-3; D is perhaps TRBD2 (6 bases). The CDR3 length is 14 residues. In germline, CDR1 is MNHEY, CDR2 SMNVEV (reference sequence). The V and J ends lost 8 bases and 1 base respectively, with 13 bases between them. This chain's CDR3 is CASGRGTGTDTQYF. The DNA for the CDR3 is TGTGCCAGCGGTCGCGGGACGGGCACAGATACGCAGTATTTT.

This chain joins TRBV2 and TRBJ1-5; maybe TRBD1 (5 bases). This CDR3 has 14 amino acids. Germline loops: CDR1 SNHLY, CDR2 FYNNEI. The V and J ends lost 11 bases and 1 base respectively, with 15 bases between them. DNA for the CDR3: TGTGCCTCCAGGGCGGGGTTGAGCAATCAGCCCCAGCATTTT. The encoded protein is CASRAGLSNQPQHF.

A few counts support this clonotype. The J gene is TRBJ2-1, the V gene TRBV9, with 8 bases aligning to TRBD1. The CDR3 sequence is 12 residues long. The trim removed 4 bases at V and 10 bases at J, leaving 4 bases unmatched. Germline V lookup: CDR1 SGDLS, CDR2 YYNGEE. In nucleotides, the CDR3 is TGTGCCAGCAGCTTACGGGACAGGGAGCAGTTCTTC. Amino acids: CASSLRDREQFF. The full variable domain, rest sourced from reference TRBV9 and TRBJ2-1, is DSGVTQTPKHLITATGQRVTLRCSPRSGDLSVYWYQQSLDQGLQFLIQYYNGEERAKGNILERFSAQQFPDLHSELNLSSLELGDSALYFCASSLRDREQFFGPGTRLTVL.

Comment on this clonotype: Sequence at one end of the junction differs from germline and may be a read error. The chain combines TRBV4-2 with TRBJ2-2; maybe TRBD2 (6 bases). The CDR3 runs to 16 residues. Per germline, CDR1 LGHNA and CDR2 YNFKEQ. CDR3 sequence: CASSQGDSRNTGGLFF. In nucleotides, the CDR3 is TGTGCCAGCAGCCAGGGTGACTCACGGAACACCGGGGGGCTGTTTTTT.

In this sample, this clonotype turned up a few times. V is TRBV29-1 and J is TRBJ2-5; 9 bases are shared with TRBD1. The CDR3 totals 14 residues. V trimming: 4 bases; J trimming: 7 bases; junction bases outside the gene matches: 10. The germline V gene has CDR1 SQVTM and CDR2 ANQGSEA. The CDR3 DNA is TGCAGCGTTGGTCCGGACAGGGGAGTCGGGACCCAGTACTTC. Translation: CSVGPDRGVGTQYF.

This clonotype was seen only a few times. V and J are TRBV18 and TRBJ2-1; a possible D gene is TRBD2 (6 bases). The CDR3 is 17 amino acids. Trimming left V 0 bases short and J 0 bases short, with 12 bases between. Germline-derived CDR1 and CDR2 are KGHSH and LQKENI. The CDR3: CASSPPGGSSSYNEQFF. The CDR3 coding sequence is TGTGCCAGCTCACCACCTGGGGGGTCGAGCTCCTACAATGAGCAGTTCTTC. The whole variable domain, remainder taken from reference TRBV18 and TRBJ2-1, is NAGVMQNPRHLVRRRGQEARLRCSPMKGHSHVYWYRQLPEEGLKFMVYLQKENIIDESGMPKERFSAEFPKEGPSILRIQQVVRGDSAAYFCASSPPGGSSSYNEQFFGPGTRLTVL.

This clonotype was seen a single time. The chain employs TRBV6-2 or TRBV6-3 and TRBJ2-3; 10 positions match TRBD2. The V segment lost 6 bases and the J segment 5 bases; nucleotides outside the gene matches: 20. The CDR3 has 19 amino acids. The germline CDR1 and CDR2 sequences are MNHEY and SVGEGT. DNA of the CDR3: TGTGCCAGCAGGGCCCTCAGAGGGCTAGGTCTAGCGGGAGAAGATACGCAGTATTTT. This sequence encodes CASRALRGLGLAGEDTQYF.

This clonotype was seen ten or more times. The V and J genes are TRBV7-3 and TRBJ2-1; D gene unclear. Trimming stripped 1 base from V and 0 bases from J, with 10 bases between. The CDR3 has 16 amino acids. Germline CDR1 and CDR2: SGHTA and FQGTGA. The chain's CDR3 is CASSLKGQSSYNEQFF. The CDR3 DNA reads as TGTGCCAGCAGCTTAAAGGGCCAAAGCTCCTACAATGAGCAGTTCTTC.

Concerning this clonotype itself: This may be a read error: a much more frequent sequence differs by one nucleotide. The rearrangement uses TRBV15 and TRBJ2-7; TRBD2 matches at 9 bases. Germline loops: CDR1 LNHNV, CDR2 YYDKDF (reference sequence). After removal of 6 bases from V and 7 bases from J, the junction contained 13 bases not matched to a gene. This CDR3 region has 15 residues. CDR3 coding DNA: TGTGCCACCAGTATAGCGGGGGAAACCTACAATGAGCAGTACTTC. Translated, it gives CATSIAGETYNEQYF.

The chain has TRBV20-1 and TRBJ2-4; TRBD2 matches at 7 bases. The end of the DNA fits TRBJ2-7 better, so the J call may be wrong. CDR1 and CDR2 from the germline V gene are DFQATT and SNEGSKA (reference sequence). CDR3 length: 16 residues. The CDR3, as DNA: TGCAGTGCTAGAGTCTTAGCGGAGGAGGGCGGGGGCGAGCAGTACTTC. Residues: CSARVLAEEGGGEQYF.

This clonotype was recorded at least ten times. This chain uses TRBV20-1 with TRBJ2-7; D perhaps matches TRBD1 (6 bases). This CDR3 spans 13 amino acids. Germline V gene sequence: CDR1 DFQATT, CDR2 SNEGSKA (reference sequence). The V gene lost 0 bases and the J gene lost 3 bases, with 9 bases spanning the gap. The CDR3 coding sequence is TGCAGTGCTAGAGATTACAGGGACTACGAGCAGTACTTC. It is translated as CSARDYRDYEQYF.

The V call is TRBV4-2, the J call TRBJ1-2; D remains ambiguous. This CDR3 has 14 residues. Trimming removed 1 base at V and 0 bases at J, with 6 bases between. Germline V gives CDR1 LGHNA, CDR2 YNFKEQ. CDR3 nucleotides: TGTGCCAGCAGCCAAGCTACAGCTAACTATGGCTACACCTTC. It translates to CASSQATANYGYTF.